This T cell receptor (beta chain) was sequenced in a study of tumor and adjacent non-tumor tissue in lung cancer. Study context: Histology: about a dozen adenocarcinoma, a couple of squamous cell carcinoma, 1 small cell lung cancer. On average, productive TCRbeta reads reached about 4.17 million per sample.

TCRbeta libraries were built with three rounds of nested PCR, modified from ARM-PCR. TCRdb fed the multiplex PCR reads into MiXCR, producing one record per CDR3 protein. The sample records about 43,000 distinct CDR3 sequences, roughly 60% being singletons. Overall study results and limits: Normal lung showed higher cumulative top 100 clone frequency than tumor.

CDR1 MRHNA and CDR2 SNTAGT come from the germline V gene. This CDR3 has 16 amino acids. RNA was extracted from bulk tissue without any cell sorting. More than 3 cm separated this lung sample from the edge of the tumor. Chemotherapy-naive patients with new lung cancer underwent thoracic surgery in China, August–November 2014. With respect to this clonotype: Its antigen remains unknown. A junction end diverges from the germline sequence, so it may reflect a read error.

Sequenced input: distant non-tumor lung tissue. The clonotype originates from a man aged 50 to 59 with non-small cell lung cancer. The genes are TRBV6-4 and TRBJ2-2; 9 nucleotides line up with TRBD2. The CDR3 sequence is CASPFTGTSNTEELFF. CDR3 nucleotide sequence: TGTGCCAGCCCCTTTACTGGGACTAGCAACACCGAGGAGCTGTTTTTT.